Listed below are T cell receptor beta chains from one sample, sequenced in a study of CD8+ T cells in alopecia areata. The repertoire was sequenced with immunoSEQ multiplex PCR; TCRdb's copy has only in-frame clones and lacks some. Altogether over 150,000 clones are present, 45% to 75% being singletons, with the ten largest covering over 3%. The sequencing here drew on CD4+ T cells sorted from blood, taken at week 4, from a patient treated with tofacitinib. The receptors derive from a human donor with alopecia areata. The CDR3 runs from the conserved cysteine through the conserved F or W. Fields, in order: D gene, V gene, J gene, CDR3 protein. D genes are given only for firm matches.

D gene: NA
V gene: TRBV15
J gene: TRBJ2-7
CDR3 protein: CATSRAVTVVSYEQYF

D gene: NA
V gene: TRBV11-2
J gene: TRBJ2-5
CDR3 protein: CASSPPGVQETQYF

D gene: NA
V gene: TRBV30
J gene: TRBJ1-3
CDR3 protein: CAWSDWGRGNTIYF

D gene: TRBD2
V gene: TRBV9
J gene: TRBJ2-1
CDR3 protein: CASSVAGGGEQFF

D gene: TRBD1
V gene: TRBV2
J gene: TRBJ2-3
CDR3 protein: CASTRDRTSDTQYF

D gene: NA
V gene: TRBV5-1
J gene: TRBJ2-1
CDR3 protein: CASSMGGYNEQFF

D gene: NA
V gene: TRBV15
J gene: TRBJ1-6
CDR3 protein: CATSSLREPPLHF

D gene: NA
V gene: TRBV29-1
J gene: TRBJ1-1
CDR3 protein: CSVESRLNTEAFF

D gene: NA
V gene: TRBV7-9
J gene: TRBJ1-5
CDR3 protein: CASSRDGGGQPQHF

D gene: TRBD2
V gene: TRBV5-6
J gene: TRBJ2-1
CDR3 protein: CASSSTGTSRGGEQFF

D gene: NA
V gene: TRBV4-1
J gene: TRBJ2-7
CDR3 protein: CASSQDLRFAQYF

D gene: NA
V gene: TRBV4-1
J gene: TRBJ2-7
CDR3 protein: CASSQGRGGGKYEQYF

D gene: NA
V gene: TRBV4-3
J gene: TRBJ1-5
CDR3 protein: CASSQEAGQEQPQHF

D gene: NA
V gene: TRBV12-5
J gene: TRBJ1-1
CDR3 protein: CASGSAAYEAFF

D gene: NA
V gene: TRBV19
J gene: TRBJ1-6
CDR3 protein: CASSLSETVNSPLHF

D gene: NA
V gene: TRBV28
J gene: TRBJ2-7
CDR3 protein: CASSRLTAGGPYEQYF

D gene: TRBD2
V gene: TRBV27
J gene: TRBJ2-3
CDR3 protein: CASSPGLAGGRWSTDTQYF

D gene: TRBD1
V gene: TRBV19
J gene: TRBJ1-2
CDR3 protein: CASSPTGSYGYTF

D gene: NA
V gene: TRBV30
J gene: TRBJ1-5
CDR3 protein: CAWSVLTGNQPQHF

D gene: NA
V gene: TRBV30
J gene: TRBJ2-7
CDR3 protein: CAWNRRARAYEQYF

D gene: NA
V gene: TRBV28
J gene: TRBJ1-1
CDR3 protein: CASSPFIRLGGGHTEAFF

D gene: NA
V gene: TRBV30
J gene: TRBJ2-3
CDR3 protein: CAWSVLDTQYF

D gene: NA
V gene: TRBV15
J gene: TRBJ2-7
CDR3 protein: CATSRDPDKAYEQYF

D gene: NA
V gene: TRBV5-6
J gene: TRBJ1-3
CDR3 protein: CASSRGTSGNTIYF

D gene: TRBD1
V gene: TRBV7-9
J gene: TRBJ1-5
CDR3 protein: CASSSGTGPQNQPQHF

D gene: NA
V gene: TRBV6-5
J gene: TRBJ2-2
CDR3 protein: CASSSQGRIAGELFF

D gene: NA
V gene: TRBV11-2
J gene: TRBJ2-5
CDR3 protein: CASSFPLGETQYF

D gene: NA
V gene: TRBV28
J gene: TRBJ1-6
CDR3 protein: CASSLSPTGQQNSPLHF

D gene: TRBD1
V gene: TRBV27
J gene: TRBJ1-6
CDR3 protein: CASSSPLTGGSNSPLHF

D gene: TRBD2
V gene: TRBV5-1
J gene: TRBJ2-3
CDR3 protein: CASSLRASGRNGTQYF

D gene: TRBD1
V gene: TRBV4-1
J gene: TRBJ1-1
CDR3 protein: CASSPRDRGYTEAFF

D gene: NA
V gene: TRBV4-2
J gene: TRBJ2-7
CDR3 protein: CASSQETGSHYEQYF

D gene: NA
V gene: TRBV5-6
J gene: TRBJ2-3
CDR3 protein: CASSRGSDREPLF

D gene: NA
V gene: TRBV30
J gene: TRBJ1-4
CDR3 protein: CAWSLTPGRGEKLFF